One sample yielded the 23 T cell receptor beta chains listed below, sequenced in a study of blood T cell repertoires in COVID-19. Clones were sequenced by immunoSEQ multiplex PCR, and TCRdb holds only the in-frame ones, with some missing. The table shows 120,000 to 150,000 clones, with approximately 87% occurring only once. Sequencing input: peripheral blood. These TCRs come from a middle-aged man who had recovered from COVID-19.

The sample holds one count of this clone. The CDR3 sequence is CASSLQTGSTDTQYF. CDR3 DNA sequence: TGTGCCAGCAGCTTACAGACAGGGAGCACAGATACGCAGTATTTT. The V call is TRBV7-9, the J call TRBJ2-3, with 7 bases aligning to TRBD1. The V and J ends lost 2 bases and 0 bases, in that order; junction bases with no gene match: 2. Germline CDR1 and CDR2: SEHNR and FQNEAQ (reference sequence). The CDR3 extends over 15 amino acids.

The chain is built from TRBV4-2 and TRBJ1-1, with 7 bases lining up with TRBD1. The length of the CDR3 is 15 residues. The trim removed 0 bases at V and 7 bases at J, leaving 8 bases unmatched. Germline CDR1 reads LGHNA; CDR2 reads YNFKEQ. CDR3 nucleotide sequence: TGTGCCAGCAGCCAAGATCGGGGGACAGCAATTGAAGCTTTCTTT. It encodes CASSQDRGTAIEAFF.

The V and J genes are TRBV7-2 and TRBJ2-7; 12 bases fit TRBD1. With V trimmed by 3 bases and J by 5 bases, 5 bases remained unmatched. Germline V gene sequence: CDR1 SGHTA, CDR2 FQGNSA. The CDR3 runs 15 residues. The CDR3 region has the DNA TGTGCCAGCAGCTTCCGGGACAGGGGGCTTGACGAGCAGTACTTC. Translated: CASSFRDRGLDEQYF.

The chain combines TRBV3-1 (or the pseudogene TRBV3-2) with TRBJ1-1; D may be TRBD1 (5 bases). V was cut by 2 bases and J by 4 bases, with 20 bases left in between. Germline V gene data show CDR1 as LGHDT and CDR2 as YNNKEL (reference sequence). The CDR3 extends over 17 amino acids. The CDR3 loop is CASSQTKAGVGGTEAFF. CDR3 bases: TGTGCCAGCAGCCAAACAAAAGCCGGAGTCGGGGGCACTGAAGCTTTCTTT.

The chain joins TRBV6-5 to TRBJ2-5; TRBD2 might be the D (6 bases). V dropped 0 bases and J dropped 5 bases, with 16 bases sitting between them. The germline V gene has CDR1 MNHEY and CDR2 SVGAGI. The CDR3 totals 16 residues. This chain's CDR3 is CASSYSAGQGVETQYF. CDR3 coding DNA: TGTGCCAGCAGTTACTCGGCGGGGCAGGGAGTGGAGACCCAGTACTTC.

The J gene is TRBJ1-2, the V gene TRBV3-1 (or the pseudogene TRBV3-2), with 7 bases identical to TRBD1. CDR1 LGHDT and CDR2 YNNKEL come from the germline V gene (reference sequence). The CDR3 length is 13 residues. With V trimmed by 7 bases and J by 2 bases, 4 bases remained unmatched. CDR3 in DNA: TGTGCCAGCAAGGGACAGTCGAACTATGGCTACACCTTC. Translation gives CASKGQSNYGYTF.

This clone was counted once. The rearrangement joins TRBV13 to TRBJ1-1, with 10 bases lining up with TRBD1. CDR1 and CDR2 (germline): PRHDT, FYEKMQ (reference sequence). V shed 5 bases, J shed 6 bases, and the junction held 9 bases outside the gene matches. The CDR3 runs to 15 residues. CDR3 sequence reads: CASSSRRDRGSEAFF. The CDR3 bases are TGTGCCAGCAGCAGCCGCCGGGACAGGGGCTCTGAAGCTTTCTTT.

The J gene is TRBJ2-7, the V gene TRBV30; 9 bases agree with TRBD2. Germline V gene sequence: CDR1 GTSNPN, CDR2 SVGIG (reference sequence). The CDR3 has 14 amino acids. With V trimmed by 2 bases and J by 5 bases, 7 bases remained unmatched. Here the CDR3 reads CAWSLAGGRHEQYF. As DNA, the CDR3 is TGTGCCTGGAGTTTGGCGGGGGGGCGTCACGAGCAGTACTTC.

V is TRBV13 and J is TRBJ2-2; TRBD2 is a possible D gene (5 bases). V was pared by 3 bases and J by 1 base, with 6 bases between. Germline lookup yields CDR1 PRHDT and CDR2 FYEKMQ (reference sequence). The CDR3 sequence is 14 residues long. CDR3 bases: TGTGCCAGCAGCTTTGAGGGGAACACCGGGGAGCTGTTTTTT. Translated, it gives CASSFEGNTGELFF.

This sequence joins TRBV7-9 and TRBJ2-5; D might be TRBD1 (6 bases). Germline V gene sequence: CDR1 SEHNR, CDR2 FQNEAQ (reference sequence). This CDR3 spans 17 amino acids. Trimming took off 4 bases at V and 5 bases at J, with 23 bases between the two ends. The CDR3 nucleotides read TGTGCCAGCAGCTCCCCCCCGGACAGTCCCCGAGGGGAGACCCAGTACTTC. It encodes CASSSPPDSPRGETQYF. Variable domain in full (rest from reference TRBV7-9 and TRBJ2-5): DTGVSQNPRHKITKRGQNVTFRCDPISEHNRLYWYRQTLGQGPEFLTYFQNEAQLEKSRLLSDRFSAERPKGSFSTLEIQRTEQGDSAMYLCASSSPPDSPRGETQYFGPGTRLLVL.

V gene TRBV29-1 combines with J gene TRBJ1-1, with D possibly being TRBD1 (5 bases). V lost 2 bases and J 4 bases, leaving 11 bases between the germline ends. The germline V gene has CDR1 SQVTM and CDR2 ANQGSEA. CDR3 length equals 13 residues. For the CDR3, the DNA is TGCAGCGTTGAAACGGCGGGGGGCACTGAAGCTTTCTTT. It yields the protein CSVETAGGTEAFF.

This chain's CDR3 is CASSYGTGGLLGDQPQHF. CDR3 bases: TGTGCCAGTAGTTACGGGACAGGGGGCTTGTTAGGAGATCAGCCCCAGCATTTT. The gene calls are TRBV19 and TRBJ1-5; 12 nucleotides agree with TRBD1. The germline gives CDR1 LNHDA, CDR2 SQIVND (reference sequence). This CDR3 has 18 residues. Trimming at V came to 5 bases and at J to 5 bases, leaving 13 bases not matched to a gene. Combining the CDR3 with reference TRBV19 and TRBJ1-5 gives the whole variable domain DGGITQSPKYLFRKEGQNVTLSCEQNLNHDAMYWYRQDPGQGLRLIYYSQIVNDFQKGDIAEGYSVSREKKESFPLTVTSAQKNPTAFYLCASSYGTGGLLGDQPQHFGDGTRLSIL.

The CDR3 region is CSASRPAGGSYNEQFF. CDR3 coding DNA: TGCAGTGCTAGTCGGCCGGCTGGCGGATCCTACAATGAGCAGTTCTTC. The chain couples TRBV20-1 to TRBJ2-1; D gene uncertain. V was clipped by 3 bases and J by 1 base, with 16 bases between them. This CDR3 spans 16 amino acids. CDR1 is DFQATT, CDR2 SNEGSKA, per germline (reference sequence).

The rearrangement uses TRBV11-3 and TRBJ2-7; 11 bases fit TRBD1. This CDR3 comprises 14 residues. CDR1 is SGHNT, CDR2 YENEEA, per germline. V was pared by 6 bases and J by 3 bases, with 4 bases of the junction left unmatched. In DNA, the CDR3 is TGTGCCAGCAGTCGGGACAGGGGGAACTACGAGCAGTACTTC. Translating it yields CASSRDRGNYEQYF.

The chain employs TRBV27 and TRBJ2-1; TRBD2 is a possible D gene (7 bases). Germline V gives CDR1 MNHEY, CDR2 SMNVEV (reference sequence). Trimming took off 8 bases at V and 2 bases at J, with 16 bases between the two ends. The CDR3 contains 15 residues. The CDR3 loop reads CASRRAGAAYNEQFF. CDR3 coding DNA: TGTGCCAGCCGACGTGCGGGGGCGGCCTACAATGAGCAGTTCTTC.

The J gene is TRBJ1-2, the V gene TRBV25-1; 10 nucleotides line up with TRBD1. CDR1 is MGHDK and CDR2 is SYGVNS in the germline V gene. The V segment lost 3 bases and the J segment 7 bases; nucleotides outside the gene matches: 8. This CDR3 has 15 residues. CDR3 nucleotide sequence: TGTGCCAGCAGTGAGGGGACAGGGGATCTTTCTGGCTACACCTTC. Its protein is CASSEGTGDLSGYTF.

This clone has a handful of counts. The V and J genes are TRBV7-2 and TRBJ2-7; perhaps TRBD1 as D (6 bases). The CDR3 runs to 15 residues. V gave up 1 base and J gave up 5 bases, with 15 bases separating them. The germline CDR1 and CDR2 sequences are SGHTA and FQGNSA. In nucleotides, the CDR3 is TGTGCCAGCAGCTTAGTTCTAGGGGGAGACCACGAGCAGTACTTC. Translating gives CASSLVLGGDHEQYF.

The rearrangement joins TRBV5-4 to TRBJ1-2; 11 bases agree with TRBD1. Germline V gene data show CDR1 as SGHNT and CDR2 as YYREEE (reference sequence). Unmatched junction bases numbered 5, after V lost 4 bases and J lost 3 bases. This CDR3 comprises 15 residues. The CDR3, as DNA: TGTGCCAGCAGCAACGGACAGGGGGCCTACTATGGCTACACCTTC. This translates into CASSNGQGAYYGYTF.

This clone was seen a handful of times. Here the CDR3 DNA reads TGTGCCAGCAGTGCTCAAGGCGGGGAGGCCTATGGCTACACCTTC. Translated, it gives CASSAQGGEAYGYTF. The rearrangement links TRBV9 to TRBJ1-2; D call uncertain. Trimming removed 5 bases from V and 4 bases from J, with 18 bases in between. Germline-derived CDR1 and CDR2 are SGDLS and YYNGEE. The CDR3 contains 15 residues.

J is TRBJ1-2 and V is TRBV7-9; D not certain. The CDR3 is 13 residues long. Trimming took 5 bases from V and 3 from J, leaving 10 bases between them. Germline V gene lookup returns CDR1 SEHNR and CDR2 FQNEAQ (reference sequence). The DNA for the CDR3 is TGTGCCAGCAGCGTATACGGGGACTATGGCTACACCTTC. Residues: CASSVYGDYGYTF.

The table lists this clone with a few counts. The chain couples TRBV6-5 to TRBJ2-2; 7 bases agree with TRBD2. Losses at the gene ends were 6 bases for V and 6 bases for J; bases not matched to a gene: 10. CDR1 MNHEY and CDR2 SVGAGI come from the germline V gene. The CDR3 covers 15 residues. The CDR3 region has the DNA TGTGCCAGCAGCCCGACTAGGGGAGGGGCCGGGGAGCTGTTTTTT. It is translated as CASSPTRGGAGELFF.

The chain combines TRBV3-1 (or the pseudogene TRBV3-2) with TRBJ1-5; 9 positions match TRBD1. V dropped 0 bases and J dropped 4; count of bases not matched to a gene: 4. This CDR3 region has 16 residues. Germline CDR1 LGHDT, CDR2 YNNKEL (reference sequence). CDR3 residues: CASSQDMGTGNQPQHF. DNA of the CDR3: TGTGCCAGCAGCCAAGATATGGGGACAGGGAATCAGCCCCAGCATTTT.

The genes are TRBV6-1 and TRBJ1-5, with D maybe TRBD1 (6 bases). Trimming cost V 2 bases and J 5 bases, with 16 bases left between them. The CDR3 sequence is 16 residues long. Germline loops: CDR1 MNHNS, CDR2 SASEGT. The chain's CDR3 is CASSEYIWGGDQPQHF. DNA of the CDR3: TGTGCCAGCAGTGAATACATTTGGGGGGGCGATCAGCCCCAGCATTTT.